This T cell receptor beta chain was obtained from a study of T cells in women clearing cervical HPV infection. On the study more broadly: Cases: HPV16-related CIN3 or worse on histology, a couple of invasive cancers.

Clones were sequenced by immunoSEQ multiplex PCR, and TCRdb holds only the in-frame ones, with some missing. This repertoire includes about 14,000 clones. Of note for this clone: Its antigen remains unknown. The read stops 3 residues short of the end of the CDR3; the missing end is completed from the germline J gene.

Trimming removed 6 bases at V and 5 bases at J, with 19 bases between. CDR3 length: 15 residues. Study-wide points: CIN3+ cases had significantly higher TCR richness than controls; evenness did not differ.

V gene TRBV12-3 or TRBV12-4 combines with J gene TRBJ2-5, with D possibly matching TRBD1 (6 bases). The material sequenced was blood buffy coat. The source is a woman between 18 and 69 years old with a cervical HPV16 infection that either progressed to CIN3+ or cleared (not recorded which). Here the CDR3 reads CASRLLGGVGETQYF. The sequenced CDR3 bases are TGTGCCAGCAGACTCCTTGGGGGCGTTGGGGAGACC.